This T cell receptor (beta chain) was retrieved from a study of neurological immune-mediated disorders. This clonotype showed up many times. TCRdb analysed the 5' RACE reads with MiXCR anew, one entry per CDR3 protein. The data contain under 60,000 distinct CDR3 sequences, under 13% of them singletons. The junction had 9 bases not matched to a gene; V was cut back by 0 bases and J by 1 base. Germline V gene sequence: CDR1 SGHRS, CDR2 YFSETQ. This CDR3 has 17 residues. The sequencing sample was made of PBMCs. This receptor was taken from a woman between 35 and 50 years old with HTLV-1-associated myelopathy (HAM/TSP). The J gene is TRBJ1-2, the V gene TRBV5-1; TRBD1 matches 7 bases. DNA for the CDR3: TGCGCCAGCAGCTTGGTATCCCCGGGACAGCTTAACTATGGCTACACCTTC. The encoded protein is CASSLVSPGQLNYGYTF.